The clone carrying this TCR beta chain has a handful of counts. Its antigen is not known. Ophthalmopathy cases met thresholds of Clinical Activity Score at least 3, NOSPECS grade at least 4 and duration under 3 months. The germline gives CDR1 MDHEN, CDR2 SYDVKM. Between the trimmed V and J ends, which lost 10 bases and 4 bases, there was a span of 17 bases. The CDR3 is 14 amino acids. TCR beta CDR3 sequences were amplified from RNA transcripts. A first-round RT-PCR of the TCR CDR3 used the HTBI primer set. TCRdb processed the multiplex PCR reads anew with MiXCR; each CDR3 protein has one entry. The sample shows about 610,000 distinct CDR3 sequences, approximately 16% of them seen only once. This sample was taken from a study of T cells in Graves' hyperthyroidism and ophthalmopathy. About the study: Peripheral blood was obtained at initial diagnosis, preceding any treatment.

Study-wide results and caveats: Patients with ophthalmopathy were separated from those with stable hyperthyroidism by a 13 V-J model.

The rearrangement joins TRBV28 to TRBJ2-1, with a weak D call TRBD2 (6 bases). The sequenced material came from blood. The sequence derives from a woman aged 40 to 50 with Graves' ophthalmopathy. CDR3: CATLSPSDYNEQFF. In nucleotides, the CDR3 is TGTGCCACCCTGTCCCCTAGCGATTACAATGAGCAGTTCTTC.